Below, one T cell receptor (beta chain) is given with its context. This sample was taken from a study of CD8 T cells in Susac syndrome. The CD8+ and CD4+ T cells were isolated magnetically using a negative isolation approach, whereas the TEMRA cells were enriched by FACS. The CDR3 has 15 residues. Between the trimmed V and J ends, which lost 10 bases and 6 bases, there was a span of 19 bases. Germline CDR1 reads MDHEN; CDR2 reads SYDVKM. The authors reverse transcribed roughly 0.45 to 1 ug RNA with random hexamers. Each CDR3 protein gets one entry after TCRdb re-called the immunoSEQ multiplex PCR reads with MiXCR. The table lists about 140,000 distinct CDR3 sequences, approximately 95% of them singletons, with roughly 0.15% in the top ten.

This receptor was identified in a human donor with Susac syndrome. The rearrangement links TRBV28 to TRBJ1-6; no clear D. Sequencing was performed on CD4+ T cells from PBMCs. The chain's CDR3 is CAIPGEGITNSPLHF. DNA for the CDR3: TGTGCCATCCCTGGGGAGGGCATTACTAATTCACCCCTCCACTTT.